Below, one TCR beta chain is given with its context. Its antigen is undetermined. The time point is: week 35, safety follow-up. Vaccinated patients received 300 ug of mutant IDH1 20-mer peptide per dose, with topical imiquimod. The V and J ends lost 4 bases and 2 bases respectively, with 9 bases between them. The CDR3 runs to 14 residues. CDR1 is MDHEN and CDR2 is SYDVKM in the germline V gene. TCRdb keeps only in-frame clones here, not all; method: immunoSEQ multiplex PCR. The sample comprises approximately 66,000 clones, less than 90% of which are singletons, and about 4.2% rests with the top ten. This specimen belongs to a study of a mutant IDH1 vaccine in newly diagnosed glioma.

V usage is TRBV28 and J usage is TRBJ1-5; D perhaps matches TRBD1 (6 bases). This receptor was identified in a young man with glioma. The starting material was PBMCs, obtained from a glioma patient whose treatment included an IDH1 peptide vaccine. The CDR3, as DNA: TGTGCCAGCAGTTCGGGGGGCCGCAATCAGCCCCAGCATTTT. Amino acid sequence: CASSSGGRNQPQHF.